Presented here are 2 T cell receptor beta chains from one specimen sequenced in a study of blood T cells in healthy people across ages. For the second PCR, which ran for about 7 to 11 cycles, a sample-barcoded 5' primer and a J-beta primer mix were used. TCRdb passed the 5' RACE reads through MiXCR, listing each CDR3 protein once. Among about 640,000 distinct CDR3 sequences, under 30% were seen once, and the ten largest hold 15% to 19%. Material: blood. These receptors were obtained from an elderly woman in good health.

This clonotype came up a few times. V and J are TRBV3-1 and TRBJ1-5; D not resolved. In germline, CDR1 is LGHDT, CDR2 YNNKEL (reference sequence). V lost 1 base and J lost 1, with 5 bases in between. CDR3 length: 14 amino acids. The CDR3 bases are TGTGCCAGCAGCCAAGTCAGCAGCAATCAGCCCCAGCATTTT. Its protein is CASSQVSSNQPQHF.

This clonotype was found many times. The chain carries TRBV11-3 and TRBJ2-1; no clear D. The CDR3 has 14 residues. The V gene lost 0 bases and the J gene lost 1 base, with 4 bases spanning the gap. Germline loops: CDR1 SGHNT, CDR2 YENEEA. CDR3 in amino acids: CASSLDGSYNEQFF. CDR3 bases: TGTGCCAGCAGCTTAGATGGGTCCTACAATGAGCAGTTCTTC.